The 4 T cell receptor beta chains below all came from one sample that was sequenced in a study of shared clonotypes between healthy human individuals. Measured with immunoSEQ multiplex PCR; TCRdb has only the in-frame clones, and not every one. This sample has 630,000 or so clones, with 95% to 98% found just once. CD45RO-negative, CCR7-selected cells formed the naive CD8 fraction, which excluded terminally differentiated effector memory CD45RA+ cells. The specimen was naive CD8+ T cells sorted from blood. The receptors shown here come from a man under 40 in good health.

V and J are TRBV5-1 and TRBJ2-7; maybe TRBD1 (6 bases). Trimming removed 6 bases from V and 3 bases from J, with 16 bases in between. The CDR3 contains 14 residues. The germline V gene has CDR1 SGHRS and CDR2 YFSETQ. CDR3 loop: CASNELGAGYEQYF. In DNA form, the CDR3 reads TGCGCCAGCAACGAGCTGGGGGCCGGCTACGAGCAGTACTTC.

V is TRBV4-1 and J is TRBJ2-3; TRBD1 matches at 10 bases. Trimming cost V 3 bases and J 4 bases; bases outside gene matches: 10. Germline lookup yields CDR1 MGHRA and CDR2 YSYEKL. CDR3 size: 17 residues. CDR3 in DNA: TGCGCCAGCAGCCAGGTTCCGACAGGGGGCTATCCAGATACGCAGTATTTT. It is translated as CASSQVPTGGYPDTQYF.

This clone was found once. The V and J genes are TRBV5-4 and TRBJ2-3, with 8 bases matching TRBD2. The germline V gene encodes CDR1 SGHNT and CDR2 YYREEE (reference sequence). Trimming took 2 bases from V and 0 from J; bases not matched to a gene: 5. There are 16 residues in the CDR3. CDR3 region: CASSLYSGTSTDTQYF. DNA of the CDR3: TGTGCCAGCAGCTTATATAGCGGGACTAGCACAGATACGCAGTATTTT.

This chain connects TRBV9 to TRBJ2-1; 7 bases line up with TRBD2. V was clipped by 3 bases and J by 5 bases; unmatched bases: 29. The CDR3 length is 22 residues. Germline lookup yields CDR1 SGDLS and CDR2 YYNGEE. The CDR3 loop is CASSAPRGGRADPGGPNNEQFF. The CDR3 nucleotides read TGTGCCAGCAGCGCACCCCGGGGAGGGAGGGCCGACCCGGGCGGGCCAAACAATGAGCAGTTCTTC.